This T cell receptor (beta chain) was found in a study of cytomegalovirus exposure and HLA in healthy donors. The wider study: Roughly 170 million T cells yielded fewer than 120 million unique TCR beta sequences in earlier analysis.

PCR amplification relied on 60 Vbeta primers (plus 13 Jbeta primers). In the original analysis: The authors later counted 75 million to 90 million unique TCR beta chains, some 10 million of them shared. The repertoire was sequenced with immunoSEQ multiplex PCR; TCRdb's copy has only in-frame clones and lacks some. V and J calls plus clone size are reproduced from that table; the DNA served to infer D and trimming. Of some 150,000 clones in the sample, approximately 79% were seen once. CDR1 is SGHVS and CDR2 is FQNEAQ in the germline V gene. CDR3 length: 16 amino acids. V was pared by 1 base and J by 4 bases, with 4 bases of the junction left unmatched.

Material for sequencing was PBMCs. The clonotype was recovered from a male donor in good health and CMV-seronegative. The rearrangement uses TRBV7-8 and TRBJ2-3, with TRBD2 matching over 11 bases. The CDR3: CASSLVDSGRADTQYF. The CDR3 region has the DNA TGTGCCAGCAGCTTAGTTGATAGCGGGAGGGCAGATACGCAGTATTTT.